This T cell receptor (beta chain) is drawn from a study of OX40 agonist ivuxolimab in advanced cancers. Study-wide background: Patients received intravenous ivuxolimab every 2 weeks at 0.01 to 10 mg/kg. A mean age of approximately 60 years, range about 20 to 90, was recorded, and over 65% were male. Whole-study results and caveats: Average numbers of expanded clones were greater in CD8+ T cells than in CD4+.

TCRdb keeps only in-frame clones here, not all; method: immunoSEQ multiplex PCR. The sample shows over 80,000 clones, about nine tenths of them seen only once. The CDR3 runs to 15 residues. Germline V gives CDR1 SGDLS, CDR2 YYNGEE. Losses at the gene ends were 0 bases for V and 5 bases for J; bases not matched to a gene: 4. As regards this clone: Its antigen remains unknown.

The chain links TRBV9 to TRBJ2-1; 8 nucleotides match TRBD2. This sequence originates from an adult with an advanced solid tumor such as melanoma, head and neck, liver or kidney cancer. Source: CD4+ or CD8+ T cells sorted from blood, taken in a trial of the OX40 agonist ivuxolimab. The CDR3 is CASSVGTSPNNEQFF. In DNA form, the CDR3 reads TGTGCCAGCAGCGTAGGGACTAGCCCGAACAATGAGCAGTTCTTC.